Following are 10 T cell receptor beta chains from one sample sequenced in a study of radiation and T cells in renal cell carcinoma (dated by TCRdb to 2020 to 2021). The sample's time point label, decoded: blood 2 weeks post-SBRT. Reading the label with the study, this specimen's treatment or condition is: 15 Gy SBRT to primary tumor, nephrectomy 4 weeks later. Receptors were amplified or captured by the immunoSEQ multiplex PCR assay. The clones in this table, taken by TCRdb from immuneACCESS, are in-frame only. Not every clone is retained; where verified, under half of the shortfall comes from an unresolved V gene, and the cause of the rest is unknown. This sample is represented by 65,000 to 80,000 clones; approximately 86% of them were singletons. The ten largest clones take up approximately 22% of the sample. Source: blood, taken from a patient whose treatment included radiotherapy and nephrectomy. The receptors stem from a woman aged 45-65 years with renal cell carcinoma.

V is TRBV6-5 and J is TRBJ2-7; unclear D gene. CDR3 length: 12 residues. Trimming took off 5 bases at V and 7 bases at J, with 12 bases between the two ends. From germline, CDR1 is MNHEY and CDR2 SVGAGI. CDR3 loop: CASSQGRLEQYF. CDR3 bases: TGTGCCAGCAGTCAAGGACGTCTAGAGCAGTACTTC.

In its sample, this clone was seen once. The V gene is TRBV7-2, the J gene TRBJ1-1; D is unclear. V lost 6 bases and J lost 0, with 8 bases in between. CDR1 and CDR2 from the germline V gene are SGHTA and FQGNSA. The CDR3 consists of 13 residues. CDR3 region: CASSKDLNTEAFF. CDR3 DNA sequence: TGTGCCAGCAGTAAAGACCTGAACACTGAAGCTTTCTTT.

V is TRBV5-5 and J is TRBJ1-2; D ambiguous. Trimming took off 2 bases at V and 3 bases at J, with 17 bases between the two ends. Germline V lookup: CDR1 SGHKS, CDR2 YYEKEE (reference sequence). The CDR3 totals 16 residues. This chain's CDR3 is CASSFLGPPEDYGYTF. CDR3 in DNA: TGTGCCAGCAGCTTCCTAGGCCCTCCGGAAGACTATGGCTACACCTTC.

The CDR3 DNA reads as TGTGCCAGCAGTGAATCCCGACAGAACACTGAAGCTTTCTTT. Its protein product is CASSESRQNTEAFF. The chain joins TRBV2 to TRBJ1-1; D is undetermined. V lost 2 bases and J 1 base, leaving 8 bases between the germline ends. The CDR3 is 14 amino acids. Per germline, CDR1 SNHLY and CDR2 FYNNEI.

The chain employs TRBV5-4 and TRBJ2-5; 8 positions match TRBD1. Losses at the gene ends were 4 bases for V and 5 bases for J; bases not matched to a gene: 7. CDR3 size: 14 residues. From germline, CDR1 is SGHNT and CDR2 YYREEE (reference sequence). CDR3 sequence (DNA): TGTGCCAGCAGCCCGGGACAGGCAAGGGAGACCCAGTACTTC. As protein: CASSPGQARETQYF.

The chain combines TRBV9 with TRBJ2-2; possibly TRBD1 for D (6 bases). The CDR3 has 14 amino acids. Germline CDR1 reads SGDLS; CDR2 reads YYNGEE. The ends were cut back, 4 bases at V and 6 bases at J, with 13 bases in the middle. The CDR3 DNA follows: TGTGCCAGCAGCAAGGGTGGGGGCGCCGGGGAGCTGTTTTTT. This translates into CASSKGGGAGELFF.

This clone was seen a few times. The CDR3 sequence: CAWTLAGTEAFF. The CDR3, as DNA: TGTGCCTGGACCCTAGCCGGTACTGAAGCTTTCTTT. The genes are TRBV30 and TRBJ1-1; D is undetermined. Germline CDR1 GTSNPN, CDR2 SVGIG (reference sequence). V lost 4 bases and J 5 bases, leaving 11 bases between the germline ends. The CDR3 is made up of 12 amino acids.

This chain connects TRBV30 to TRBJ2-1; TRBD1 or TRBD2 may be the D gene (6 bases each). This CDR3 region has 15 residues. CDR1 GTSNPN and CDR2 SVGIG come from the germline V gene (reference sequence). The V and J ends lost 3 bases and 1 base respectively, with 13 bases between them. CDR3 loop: CAWSGGGSSYNEQFF. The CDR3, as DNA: TGTGCCTGGAGCGGAGGGGGATCTTCCTACAATGAGCAGTTCTTC.

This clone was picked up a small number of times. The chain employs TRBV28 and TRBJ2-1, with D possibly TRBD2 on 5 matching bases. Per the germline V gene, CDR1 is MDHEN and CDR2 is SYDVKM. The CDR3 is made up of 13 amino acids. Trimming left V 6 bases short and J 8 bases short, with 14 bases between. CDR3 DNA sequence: TGTGCCAGCAGGGGTAGACTAATATATGAGCAGTTCTTC. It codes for CASRGRLIYEQFF.

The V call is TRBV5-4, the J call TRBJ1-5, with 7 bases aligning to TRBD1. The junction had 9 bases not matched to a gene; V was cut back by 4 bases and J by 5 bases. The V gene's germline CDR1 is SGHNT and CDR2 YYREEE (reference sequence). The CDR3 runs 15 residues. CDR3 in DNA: TGTGCCAGCAGCCCAACCCCCGACAGGGATCAGCCCCAGCATTTT. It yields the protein CASSPTPDRDQPQHF. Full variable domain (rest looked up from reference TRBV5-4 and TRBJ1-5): ETGVTQSPTHLIKTRGQQVTLRCSSQSGHNTVSWYQQALGQGPQFIFQYYREEENGRGNFPPRFSGLQFPNYSSELNVNALELDDSALYLCASSPTPDRDQPQHFGDGTRLSIL.